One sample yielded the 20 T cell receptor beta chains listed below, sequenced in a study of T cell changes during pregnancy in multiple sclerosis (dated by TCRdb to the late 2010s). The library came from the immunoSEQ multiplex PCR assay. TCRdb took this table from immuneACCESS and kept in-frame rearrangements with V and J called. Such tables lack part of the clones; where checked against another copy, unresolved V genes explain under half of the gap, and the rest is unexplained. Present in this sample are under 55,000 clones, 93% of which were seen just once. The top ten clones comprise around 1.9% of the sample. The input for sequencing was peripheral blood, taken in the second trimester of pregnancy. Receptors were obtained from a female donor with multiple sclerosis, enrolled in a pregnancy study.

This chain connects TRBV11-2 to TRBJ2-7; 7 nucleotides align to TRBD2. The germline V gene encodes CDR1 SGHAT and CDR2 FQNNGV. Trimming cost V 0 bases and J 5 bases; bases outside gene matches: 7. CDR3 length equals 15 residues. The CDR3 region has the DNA TGTGCCAGCAGCTTAGAGAGCGGGATATTCCACGAGCAGTACTTC. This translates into CASSLESGIFHEQYF.

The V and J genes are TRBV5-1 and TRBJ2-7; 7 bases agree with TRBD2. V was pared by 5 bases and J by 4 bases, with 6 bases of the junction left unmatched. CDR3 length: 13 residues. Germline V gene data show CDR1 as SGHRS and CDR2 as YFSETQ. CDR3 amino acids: CASRLSSGYEQYF. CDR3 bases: TGCGCCAGCAGACTGTCTAGCGGATACGAGCAGTACTTC.

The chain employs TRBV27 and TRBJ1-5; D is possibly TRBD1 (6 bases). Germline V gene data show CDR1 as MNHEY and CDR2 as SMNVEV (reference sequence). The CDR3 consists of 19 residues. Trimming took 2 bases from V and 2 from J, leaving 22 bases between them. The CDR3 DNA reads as TGTGCCAGCAGTTTACTCCCCGGCACAGGGAAGGATGGCAATCAGCCCCAGCATTTT. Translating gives CASSLLPGTGKDGNQPQHF.

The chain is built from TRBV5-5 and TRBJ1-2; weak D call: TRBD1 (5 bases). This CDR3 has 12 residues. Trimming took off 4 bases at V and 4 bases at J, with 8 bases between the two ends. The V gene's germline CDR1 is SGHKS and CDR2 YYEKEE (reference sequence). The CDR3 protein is CASSPTVYGYTF. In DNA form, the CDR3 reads TGTGCCAGCAGCCCGACAGTCTATGGCTACACCTTC.

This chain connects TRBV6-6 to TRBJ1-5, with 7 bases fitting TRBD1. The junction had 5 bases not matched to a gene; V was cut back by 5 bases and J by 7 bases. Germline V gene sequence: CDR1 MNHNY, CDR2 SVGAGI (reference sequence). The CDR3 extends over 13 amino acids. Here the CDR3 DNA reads TGTGCCAGCAGTGAGGGACAGCGACAGCCCCAGCATTTT. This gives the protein CASSEGQRQPQHF.

The CDR3 DNA reads TGTGCCATCAGTGAGCCCACGGGACTAGCGGGTAGAGATACGCAGTATTTT. This sequence encodes CAISEPTGLAGRDTQYF. The gene calls are TRBV10-3 and TRBJ2-3; the match to TRBD2 covers 12 bases. Trimming cost V 2 bases and J 5 bases; bases outside gene matches: 8. This CDR3 has 17 residues. CDR1 and CDR2 (germline): ENHRY, SYGVKD.

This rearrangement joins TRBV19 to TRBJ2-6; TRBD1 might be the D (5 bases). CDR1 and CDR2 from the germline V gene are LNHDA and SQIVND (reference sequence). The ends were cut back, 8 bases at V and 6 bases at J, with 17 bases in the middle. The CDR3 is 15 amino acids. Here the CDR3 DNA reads TGTGCCAGTCAGAAGAAGGGGCCCATGGCCAACGTCCTGACTTTC. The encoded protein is CASQKKGPMANVLTF.

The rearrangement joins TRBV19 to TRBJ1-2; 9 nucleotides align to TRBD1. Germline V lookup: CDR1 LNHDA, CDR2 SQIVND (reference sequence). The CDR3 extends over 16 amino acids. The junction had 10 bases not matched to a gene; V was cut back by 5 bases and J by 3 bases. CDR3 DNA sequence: TGTGCCAGTAGTGCACCGGGACAGGGCCTACACTATGGCTACACCTTC. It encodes CASSAPGQGLHYGYTF. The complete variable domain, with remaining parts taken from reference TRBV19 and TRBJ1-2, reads DGGITQSPKYLFRKEGQNVTLSCEQNLNHDAMYWYRQDPGQGLRLIYYSQIVNDFQKGDIAEGYSVSREKKESFPLTVTSAQKNPTAFYLCASSAPGQGLHYGYTFGSGTRLTVV.

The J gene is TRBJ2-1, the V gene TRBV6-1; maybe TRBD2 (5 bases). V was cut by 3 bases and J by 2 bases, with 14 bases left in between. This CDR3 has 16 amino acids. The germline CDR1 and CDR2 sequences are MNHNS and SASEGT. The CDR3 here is CASSEDFLVPYNEQFF. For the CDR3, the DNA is TGTGCCAGCAGTGAGGACTTTCTTGTCCCCTACAATGAGCAGTTCTTC.

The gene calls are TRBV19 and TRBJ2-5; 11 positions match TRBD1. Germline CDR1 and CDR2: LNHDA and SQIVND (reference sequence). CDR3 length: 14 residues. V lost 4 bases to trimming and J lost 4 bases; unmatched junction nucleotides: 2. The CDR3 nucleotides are TGTGCCAGTAGTAGGGACAGGGGGGGAGAGACCCAGTACTTC. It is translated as CASSRDRGGETQYF.

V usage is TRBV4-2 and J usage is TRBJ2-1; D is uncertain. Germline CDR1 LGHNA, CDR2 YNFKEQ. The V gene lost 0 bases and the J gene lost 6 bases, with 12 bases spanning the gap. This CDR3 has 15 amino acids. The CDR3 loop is CASSQDRLDPNEQFF. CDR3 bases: TGTGCCAGCAGCCAAGATCGACTCGATCCCAATGAGCAGTTCTTC.

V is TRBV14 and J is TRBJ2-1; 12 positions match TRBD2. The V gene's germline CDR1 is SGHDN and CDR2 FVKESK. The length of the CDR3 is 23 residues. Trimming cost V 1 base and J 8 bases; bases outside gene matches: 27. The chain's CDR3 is CASSQGEEAAAASGRAFPHEQFF. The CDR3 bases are TGTGCCAGCAGCCAAGGGGAAGAAGCGGCCGCGGCTAGCGGGAGGGCCTTCCCGCATGAGCAGTTCTTC.

CDR3 in DNA: TGCGCCAGCAGCCAAGGGCAGGCCTACAATGAGCAGTTCTTC. The encoded protein is CASSQGQAYNEQFF. The chain employs TRBV4-3 and TRBJ2-1; D not certain. The length of the CDR3 is 14 residues. From germline, CDR1 is LGHNA and CDR2 YSLEER. The V end lost 1 base, the J end lost 2 bases, and 6 bases lay between the germline ends.

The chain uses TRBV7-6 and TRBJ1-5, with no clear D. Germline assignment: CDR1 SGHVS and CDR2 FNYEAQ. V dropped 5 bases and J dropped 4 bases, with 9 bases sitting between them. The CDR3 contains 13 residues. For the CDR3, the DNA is TGTGCCAGCAGCCGGCAGGAAAATCAGCCCCAGCATTTT. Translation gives CASSRQENQPQHF. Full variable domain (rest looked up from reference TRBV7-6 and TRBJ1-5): GAGVSQSPRYKVTKRGQDVALRCDPISGHVSLYWYRQALGQGPEFLTYFNYEAQQDKSGLPNDRFSAERPEGSISTLTIQRTEQRDSAMYRCASSRQENQPQHFGDGTRLSIL.

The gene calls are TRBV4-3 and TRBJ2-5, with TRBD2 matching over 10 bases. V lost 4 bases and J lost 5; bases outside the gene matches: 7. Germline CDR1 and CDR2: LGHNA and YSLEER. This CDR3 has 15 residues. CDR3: CASSRSSGSEETQYF. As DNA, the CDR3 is TGCGCCAGCAGCCGATCTAGCGGGAGCGAGGAGACCCAGTACTTC.

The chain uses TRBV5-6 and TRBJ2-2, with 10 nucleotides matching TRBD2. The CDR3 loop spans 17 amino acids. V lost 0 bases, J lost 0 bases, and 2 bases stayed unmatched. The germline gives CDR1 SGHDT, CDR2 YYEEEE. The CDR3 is CASSLGLAGANTGELFF. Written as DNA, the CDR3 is TGTGCCAGCAGCTTGGGGCTAGCGGGAGCGAACACCGGGGAGCTGTTTTTT.

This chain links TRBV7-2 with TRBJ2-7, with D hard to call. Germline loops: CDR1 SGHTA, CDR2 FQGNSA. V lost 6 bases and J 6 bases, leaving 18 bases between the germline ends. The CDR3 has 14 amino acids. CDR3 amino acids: CASSEASIFSEQYF. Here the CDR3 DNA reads TGTGCCAGCAGTGAGGCTAGTATCTTCTCCGAGCAGTACTTC.

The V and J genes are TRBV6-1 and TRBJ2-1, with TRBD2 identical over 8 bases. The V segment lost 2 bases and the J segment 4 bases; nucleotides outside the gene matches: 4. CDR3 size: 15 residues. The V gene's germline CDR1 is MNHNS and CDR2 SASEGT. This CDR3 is CASSEREGAYNEQFF. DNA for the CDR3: TGTGCCAGCAGTGAACGGGAGGGAGCTTACAATGAGCAGTTCTTC.

The CDR3 region is CASRGGSSYNEQFF. In DNA, the CDR3 is TGTGCCAGCCGAGGCGGAAGCTCCTACAATGAGCAGTTCTTC. The genes are TRBV2 and TRBJ2-1, with unresolved D. Germline CDR1 reads SNHLY; CDR2 reads FYNNEI. With 8 bases removed from V and 0 bases from J, the gap between germline ends came to 11 bases. The length of the CDR3 is 14 residues.

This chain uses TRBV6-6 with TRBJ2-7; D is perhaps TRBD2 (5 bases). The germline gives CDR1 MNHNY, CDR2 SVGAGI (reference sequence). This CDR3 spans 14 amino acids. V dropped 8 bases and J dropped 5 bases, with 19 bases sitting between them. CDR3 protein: CASRPRAEAHEQYF. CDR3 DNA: TGTGCCAGCCGCCCACGGGCGGAGGCGCACGAGCAGTACTTC.